The sample holds a few counts of the clone carrying this T cell receptor beta chain. Its target is not known. Germline values: CDR1 MNHEY, CDR2 SVGAGI. This CDR3 comprises 13 residues. V was clipped by 2 bases and J by 2 bases, with 4 bases between them. This sample was taken from a study of immune evolution from preneoplasia to lung adenocarcinoma. Study background: HLA loss of heterozygosity: under 7.5% AIS, approximately 15% MIA, roughly 30% ADC, none AAH. Whole-study findings and limits: Clonality was highest in normal lung, lower in later-stage lesions apparently.

Sequencing used immunoSEQ multiplex PCR; TCRdb keeps in-frame clones, though not all of them. Of 6,500 to 8,500 clones in the sample, 60% to 80% are singletons; the top ten hold around a tenth. Sequenced: FFPE minimally invasive lung adenocarcinoma tissue. The chain combines TRBV6-5 with TRBJ1-3; D uncertain. This receptor was identified in an older donor with lung adenocarcinoma. The CDR3 bases are TGTGCCAGCAGTTACGAAGCTGGAAACACCATATATTTT. This codes for CASSYEAGNTIYF.